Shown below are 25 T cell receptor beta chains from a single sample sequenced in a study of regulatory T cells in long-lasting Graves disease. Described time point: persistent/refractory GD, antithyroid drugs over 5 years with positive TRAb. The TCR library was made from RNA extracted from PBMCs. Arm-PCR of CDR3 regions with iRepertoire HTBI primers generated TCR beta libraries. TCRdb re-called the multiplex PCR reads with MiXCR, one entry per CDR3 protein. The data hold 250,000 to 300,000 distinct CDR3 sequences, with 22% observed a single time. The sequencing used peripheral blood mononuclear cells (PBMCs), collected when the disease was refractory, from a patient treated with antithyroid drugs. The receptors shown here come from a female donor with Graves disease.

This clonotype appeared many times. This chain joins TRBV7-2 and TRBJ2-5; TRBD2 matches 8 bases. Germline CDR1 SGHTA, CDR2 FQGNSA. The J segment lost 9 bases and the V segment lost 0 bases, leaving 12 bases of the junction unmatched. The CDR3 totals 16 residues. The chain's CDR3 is CASSLARGSGAVAQYF. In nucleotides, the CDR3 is TGTGCCAGCAGCTTAGCTCGGGGTAGCGGGGCTGTGGCCCAGTACTTC.

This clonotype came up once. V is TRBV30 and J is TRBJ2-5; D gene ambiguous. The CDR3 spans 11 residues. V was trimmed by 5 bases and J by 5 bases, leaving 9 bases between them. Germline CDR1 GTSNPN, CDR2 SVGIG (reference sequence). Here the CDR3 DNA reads TGTGCCTGGGGAGCCGCGGAGACCCAGTACTTC. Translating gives CAWGAAETQYF. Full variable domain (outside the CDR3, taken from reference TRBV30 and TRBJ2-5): SQTIHQWPATLVQPVGSPLSLECTVEGTSNPNLYWYRQAAGRGLQLLFYSVGIGQISSEVPQNLSASRPQDRQFILSSKKLLLSDSGFYLCAWGAAETQYFGPGTRLLVL.

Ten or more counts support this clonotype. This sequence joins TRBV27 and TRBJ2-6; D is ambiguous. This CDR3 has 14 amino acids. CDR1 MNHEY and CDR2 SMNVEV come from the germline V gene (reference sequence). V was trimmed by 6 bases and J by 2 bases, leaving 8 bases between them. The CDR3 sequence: CASSPLPGANVLTF. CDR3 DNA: TGTGCCAGCAGCCCCCTTCCTGGGGCCAACGTCCTGACTTTC.

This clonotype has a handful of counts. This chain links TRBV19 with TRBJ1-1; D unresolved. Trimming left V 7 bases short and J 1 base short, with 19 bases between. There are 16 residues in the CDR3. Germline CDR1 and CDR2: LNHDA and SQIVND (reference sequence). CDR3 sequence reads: CASTHIGIGKNTEAFF. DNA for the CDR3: TGTGCCAGTACCCATATTGGGATTGGGAAGAACACTGAAGCTTTCTTT.

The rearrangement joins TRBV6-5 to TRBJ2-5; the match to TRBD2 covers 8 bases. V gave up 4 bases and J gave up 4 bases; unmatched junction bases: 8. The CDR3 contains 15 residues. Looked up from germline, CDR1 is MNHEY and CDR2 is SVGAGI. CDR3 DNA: TGTGCCAGCAGTTTACCGGGGACTAGTTCAGAGACCCAGTACTTC. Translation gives CASSLPGTSSETQYF.

CDR3 nucleotides: TGTGCCAGCTCACCACCGAGTCGCGCCCATTCCGGGGAGCTGTTTTTT. Amino acids: CASSPPSRAHSGELFF. V gene TRBV18 combines with J gene TRBJ2-2; D gene uncertain. The V gene lost 0 bases and the J gene lost 6 bases, with 14 bases spanning the gap. This CDR3 comprises 16 residues. Germline lookup yields CDR1 KGHSH and CDR2 LQKENI.

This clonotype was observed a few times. The CDR3: CASSYRLPGQGRSEAFF. CDR3 bases: TGTGCCAGCAGTTACCGACTGCCGGGACAGGGGAGGTCTGAAGCTTTCTTT. V gene TRBV6-2 or TRBV6-3 combines with J gene TRBJ1-1, with TRBD1 matching over 10 bases. The trim removed 2 bases at V and 6 bases at J, leaving 12 bases unmatched. CDR3 length equals 17 residues. Germline V gene lookup returns CDR1 MNHEY and CDR2 SVGEGT.

CDR3 nucleotide sequence: TGTGCCAGCAGTAGGACAGTAGGAGATGAGCAGTTCTTC. This gives the protein CASSRTVGDEQFF. The rearrangement links TRBV27 to TRBJ2-1, with TRBD1 as a possible D gene (6 bases). The CDR3 extends over 13 amino acids. The germline V and J ends were trimmed by 5 bases and 8 bases, with 13 bases remaining between them. CDR1 is MNHEY and CDR2 is SMNVEV in the germline V gene (reference sequence).

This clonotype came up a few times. CDR3 bases: TGTGCCAGCAGCTCTTACTTAGAGGGACTAGCGGGAGTAGAGACCCAGTACTTC. Translating it yields CASSSYLEGLAGVETQYF. The V call is TRBV7-2, the J call TRBJ2-5, with TRBD2 identical over 14 bases. The germline V gene encodes CDR1 SGHTA and CDR2 FQGNSA. CDR3 length: 18 residues. The V segment lost 4 bases and the J segment 4 bases; nucleotides outside the gene matches: 11.

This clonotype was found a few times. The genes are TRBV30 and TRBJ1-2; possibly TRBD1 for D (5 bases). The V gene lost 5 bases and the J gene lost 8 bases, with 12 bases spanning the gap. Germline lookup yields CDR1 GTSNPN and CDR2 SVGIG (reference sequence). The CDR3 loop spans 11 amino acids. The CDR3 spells CAWGQGSGYTF. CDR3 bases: TGTGCCTGGGGTCAGGGATCCGGCTACACCTTC.

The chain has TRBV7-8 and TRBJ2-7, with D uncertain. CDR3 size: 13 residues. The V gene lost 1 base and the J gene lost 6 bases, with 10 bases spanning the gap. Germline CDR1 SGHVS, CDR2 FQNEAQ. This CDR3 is CASSLGAGTEQYF. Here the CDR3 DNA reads TGTGCCAGCAGCTTAGGGGCAGGAACCGAGCAGTACTTC. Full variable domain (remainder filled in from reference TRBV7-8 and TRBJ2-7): GAGVSQSPRYKVAKRGQDVALRCDPISGHVSLFWYQQALGQGPEFLTYFQNEAQLDKSGLPSDRFFAERPEGSVSTLKIQRTQQEDSAVYLCASSLGAGTEQYFGPGTRLTVT.

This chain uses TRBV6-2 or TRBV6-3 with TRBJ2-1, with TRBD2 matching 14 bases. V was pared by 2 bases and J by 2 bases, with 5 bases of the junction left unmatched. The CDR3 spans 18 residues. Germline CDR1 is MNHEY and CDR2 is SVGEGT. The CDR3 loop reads CASSYLGLAGAAYNEQFF. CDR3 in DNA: TGTGCCAGCAGTTACCTGGGACTAGCGGGAGCGGCCTACAATGAGCAGTTCTTC.

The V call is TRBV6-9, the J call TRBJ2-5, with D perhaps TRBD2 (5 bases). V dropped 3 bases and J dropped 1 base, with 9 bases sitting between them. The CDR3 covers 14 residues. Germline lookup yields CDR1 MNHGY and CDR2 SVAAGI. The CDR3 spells CASSYGGSQETQYF. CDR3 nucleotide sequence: TGTGCCAGCAGTTACGGAGGCAGCCAAGAGACCCAGTACTTC.

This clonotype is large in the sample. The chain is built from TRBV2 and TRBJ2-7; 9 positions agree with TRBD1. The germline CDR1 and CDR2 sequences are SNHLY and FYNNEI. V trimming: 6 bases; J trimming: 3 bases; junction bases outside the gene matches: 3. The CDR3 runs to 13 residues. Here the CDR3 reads CASRDRGYYEQYF. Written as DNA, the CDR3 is TGTGCCAGCAGGGACAGGGGTTACTACGAGCAGTACTTC.

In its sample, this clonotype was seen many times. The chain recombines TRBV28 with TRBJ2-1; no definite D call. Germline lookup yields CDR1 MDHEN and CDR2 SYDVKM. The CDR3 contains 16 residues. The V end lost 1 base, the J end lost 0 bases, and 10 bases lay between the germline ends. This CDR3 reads CASSLSALSSYNEQFF. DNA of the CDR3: TGTGCCAGCAGTTTATCTGCGTTAAGCTCCTACAATGAGCAGTTCTTC.

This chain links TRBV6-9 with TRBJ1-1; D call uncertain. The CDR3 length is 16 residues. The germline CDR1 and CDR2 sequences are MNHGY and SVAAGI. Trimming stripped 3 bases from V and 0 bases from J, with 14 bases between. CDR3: CASSYLQVGLNTEAFF. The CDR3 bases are TGTGCCAGCAGTTACTTGCAGGTGGGCCTGAACACTGAAGCTTTCTTT.

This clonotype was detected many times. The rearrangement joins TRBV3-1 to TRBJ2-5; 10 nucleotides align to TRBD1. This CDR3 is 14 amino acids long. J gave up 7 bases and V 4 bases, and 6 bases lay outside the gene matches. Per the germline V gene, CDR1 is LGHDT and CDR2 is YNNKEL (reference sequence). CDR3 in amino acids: CASSPTGGAGTQYF. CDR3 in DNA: TGTGCCAGCAGCCCGACAGGGGGCGCGGGGACCCAGTACTTC.

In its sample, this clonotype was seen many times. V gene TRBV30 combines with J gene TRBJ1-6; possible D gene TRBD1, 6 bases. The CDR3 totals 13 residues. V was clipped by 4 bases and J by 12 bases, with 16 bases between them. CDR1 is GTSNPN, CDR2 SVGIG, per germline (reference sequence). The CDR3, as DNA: TGTGCCTGGACCCTACAGGGAAGAGGACCCCTCCACTTT. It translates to CAWTLQGRGPLHF.

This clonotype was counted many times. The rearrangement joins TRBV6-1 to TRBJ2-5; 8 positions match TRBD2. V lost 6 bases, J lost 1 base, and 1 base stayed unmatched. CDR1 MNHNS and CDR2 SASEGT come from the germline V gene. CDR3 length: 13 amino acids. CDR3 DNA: TGTGCCAGCAGGACTAGCGCCCAAGAGACCCAGTACTTC. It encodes CASRTSAQETQYF.

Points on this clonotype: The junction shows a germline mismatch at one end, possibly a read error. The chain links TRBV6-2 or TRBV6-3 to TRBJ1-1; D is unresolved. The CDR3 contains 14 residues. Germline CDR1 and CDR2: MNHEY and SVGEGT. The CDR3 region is CAGSYSNPSTEAFF. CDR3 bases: TGTGCCGGCAGTTACTCGAATCCCTCCACTGAAGCTTTCTTT.

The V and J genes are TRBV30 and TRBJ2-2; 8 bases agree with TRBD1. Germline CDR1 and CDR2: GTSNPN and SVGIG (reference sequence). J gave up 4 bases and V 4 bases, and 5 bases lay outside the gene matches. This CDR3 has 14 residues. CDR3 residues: CAWTTGGITGELFF. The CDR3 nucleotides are TGTGCCTGGACTACAGGGGGGATCACCGGGGAGCTGTTTTTT.

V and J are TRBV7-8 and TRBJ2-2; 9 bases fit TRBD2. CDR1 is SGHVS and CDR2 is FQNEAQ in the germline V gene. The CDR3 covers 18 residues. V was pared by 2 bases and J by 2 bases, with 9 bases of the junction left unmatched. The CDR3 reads CASSLIRYSGGNTGELFF. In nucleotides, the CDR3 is TGTGCCAGCAGCTTAATCCGGTATAGCGGGGGCAACACCGGGGAGCTGTTTTTT.

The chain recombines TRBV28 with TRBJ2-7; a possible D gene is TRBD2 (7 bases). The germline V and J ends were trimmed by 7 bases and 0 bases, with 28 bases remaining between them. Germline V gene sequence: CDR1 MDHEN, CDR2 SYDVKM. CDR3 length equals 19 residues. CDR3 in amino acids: CASKGGVEARLLSSYEQYF. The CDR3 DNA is TGTGCCAGCAAGGGGGGGGTAGAAGCCCGGCTCTTAAGCTCCTACGAGCAGTACTTC.

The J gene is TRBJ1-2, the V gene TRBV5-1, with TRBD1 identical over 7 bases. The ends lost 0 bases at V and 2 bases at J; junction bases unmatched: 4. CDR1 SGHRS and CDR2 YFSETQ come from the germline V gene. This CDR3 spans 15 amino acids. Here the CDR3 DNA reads TGCGCCAGCAGCTTGGAGACAGGGTCCAACTATGGCTACACCTTC. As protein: CASSLETGSNYGYTF.

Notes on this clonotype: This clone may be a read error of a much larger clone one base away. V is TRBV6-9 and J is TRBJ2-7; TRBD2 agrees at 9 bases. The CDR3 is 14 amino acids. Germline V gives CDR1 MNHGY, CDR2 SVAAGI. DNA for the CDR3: TGTGCCAGCAGTTACGCTAGCGGGATGTACGAGCGGTACTTC. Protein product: CASSYASGMYERYF.